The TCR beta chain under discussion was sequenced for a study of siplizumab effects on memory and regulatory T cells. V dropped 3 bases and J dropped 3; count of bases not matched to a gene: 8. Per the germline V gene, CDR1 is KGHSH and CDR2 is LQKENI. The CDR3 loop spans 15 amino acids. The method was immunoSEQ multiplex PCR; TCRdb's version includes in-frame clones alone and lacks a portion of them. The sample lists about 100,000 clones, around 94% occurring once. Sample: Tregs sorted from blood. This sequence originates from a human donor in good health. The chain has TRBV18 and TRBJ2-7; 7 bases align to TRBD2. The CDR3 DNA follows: TGTGCCAGCTCACCTGGACTAGAGAGGGTCTACGAGCAGTACTTC. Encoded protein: CASSPGLERVYEQYF.